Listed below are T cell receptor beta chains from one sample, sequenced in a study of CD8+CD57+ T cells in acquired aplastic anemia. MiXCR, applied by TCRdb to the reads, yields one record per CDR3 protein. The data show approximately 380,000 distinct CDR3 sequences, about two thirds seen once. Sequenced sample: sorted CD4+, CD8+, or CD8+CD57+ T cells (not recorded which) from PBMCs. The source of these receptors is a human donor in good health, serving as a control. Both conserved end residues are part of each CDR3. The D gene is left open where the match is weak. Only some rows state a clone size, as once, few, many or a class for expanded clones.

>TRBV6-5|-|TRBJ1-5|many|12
CANKSGNQPQHF
TGTGCCAACAAATCGGGCAATCAGCCCCAGCATTTT
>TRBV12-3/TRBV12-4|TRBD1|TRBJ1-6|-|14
CVSSSGTANSPLHF
TGTGTCAGCAGTTCTGGGACAGCCAATTCACCCCTCCACTTT
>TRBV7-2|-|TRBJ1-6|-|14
CASSLTSGPSSQQF
TGTGCCAGCAGCTTGACTAGCGGACCTAGCAGCCAGCAGTTT
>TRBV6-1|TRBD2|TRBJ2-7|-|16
CASSRLAGGLRSEQYF
TGTGCCAGCAGCCGACTAGCGGGGGGGCTCCGCAGCGAGCAGTACTTC
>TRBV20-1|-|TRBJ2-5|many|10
CSAAQETQYF
TGCAGTGCGGCCCAAGAGACCCAGTACTTC
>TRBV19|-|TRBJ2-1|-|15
CASRTDDRSYNEQFF
TGTGCCAGTAGGACTGACGACCGCTCCTACAATGAGCAGTTCTTC
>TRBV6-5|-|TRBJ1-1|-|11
CASSDYREAFF
TGTGCCAGCAGTGACTACAGGGAGGCTTTCTTT
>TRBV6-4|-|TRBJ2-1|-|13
CASSGQERYEQSF
TGTGCCAGCAGTGGACAGGAGAGATATGAGCAGTCCTTC
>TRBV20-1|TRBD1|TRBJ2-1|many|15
CSARSVAGGHNEQFF
TGCAGTGCACGAAGCGTGGCAGGGGGCCACAATGAGCAGTTCTTC
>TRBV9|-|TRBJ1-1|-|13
CASSGGGTSTSFF
TGTGCCAGCAGCGGGGGGGGGACCAGCACATCGTTCTTT
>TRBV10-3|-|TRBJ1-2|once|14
CAISERARKYGYTF
TGTGCCATCAGTGAGCGAGCCAGGAAATATGGCTACACCTTC
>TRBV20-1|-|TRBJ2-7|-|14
CSARASGNSYEQYF
TGCAGTGCTAGGGCTTCAGGAAACTCCTACGAGCAGTACTTC
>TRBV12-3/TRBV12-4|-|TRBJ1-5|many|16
CASSFVGGLGNQPQHF
TGTGCCAGCAGTTTTGTGGGGGGTCTCGGCAATCAGCCCCAGCATTTT
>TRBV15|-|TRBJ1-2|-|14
CATSRGYNREGYTF
TGTGCCACCAGCAGAGGATACAACAGGGAAGGCTACACCTTC
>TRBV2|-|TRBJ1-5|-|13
CASSIDGNQPQHF
TGTGCCAGCAGTATTGACGGGAATCAGCCCCAGCATTTT
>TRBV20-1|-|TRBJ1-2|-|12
CSAREQGFDYTF
TGCAGTGCTAGAGAGCAGGGTTTCGATTACACCTTC
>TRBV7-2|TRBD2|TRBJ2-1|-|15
CASRGGGGGHAELFF
TGTGCCAGCAGGGGAGGCGGGGGGGGGCACGCAGAGCTTTTCTTC
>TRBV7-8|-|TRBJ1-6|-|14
CASSGGTTDSPLHF
TGTGCCAGCAGCGGCGGGACAACGGACTCTCCCCTCCACTTT
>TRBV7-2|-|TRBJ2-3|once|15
CASSPGGGFTDTQYF
TGTGCCAGCAGCCCAGGGGGGGGATTCACAGATACGCAGTATTTT
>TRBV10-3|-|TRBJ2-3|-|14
CASRSTGPIDTQYF
TGTGCCAGCAGGAGTACGGGGCCCATAGATACGCAGTATTTT
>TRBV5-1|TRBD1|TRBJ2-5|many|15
CASSEGQGELETQYF
TGCGCCAGCAGCGAGGGACAGGGGGAGCTGGAGACCCAGTACTTC
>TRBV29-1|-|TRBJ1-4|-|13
CSAQRGVGEKLFF
TGCAGCGCTCAACGGGGGGTTGGGGAAAAACTGTTTTTT
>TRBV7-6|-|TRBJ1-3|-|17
CASRLVGGASSGNTIYF
TGTGCCAGCAGGTTAGTGGGCGGAGCGAGCTCTGGAAACACCATATATTTT
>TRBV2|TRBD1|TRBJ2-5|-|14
CASRPDRRYDAQYF
TGTGCCAGCAGGCCGGACAGGCGGTACGATGCGCAGTACTTC
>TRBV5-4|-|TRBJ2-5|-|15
CASSLALSGMKTQYF
TGTGCCAGCAGCTTAGCATTGTCAGGGATGAAGACCCAGTACTTC
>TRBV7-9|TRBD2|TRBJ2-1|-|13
CASRLAGSNEQFF
TGTGCCAGCAGACTAGCGGGGAGCAATGAGCAGTTCTTC
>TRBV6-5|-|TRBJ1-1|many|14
CASSYSSQLWGAFF
TGTGCCAGCAGTTACTCGTCACAGTTATGGGGGGCTTTCTTT
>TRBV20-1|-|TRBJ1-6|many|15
CSARDGSSYNSPLHF
TGCAGTGCTAGAGATGGTAGCTCCTATAATTCACCCCTCCACTTT
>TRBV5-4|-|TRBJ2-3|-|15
CASSLSKVGTDTQYF
TGTGCCAGCAGCTTGAGTAAAGTGGGGACAGATACGCAGTATTTT
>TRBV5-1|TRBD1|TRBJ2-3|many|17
CASSMAPHRTGDDTQYF
TGCGCCAGCAGCATGGCTCCCCACCGGACAGGGGATGATACGCAGTATTTT
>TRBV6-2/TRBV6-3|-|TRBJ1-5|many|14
CASSYRGGGMPQHF
TGTGCCAGCAGTTACAGGGGAGGGGGAATGCCCCAGCATTTT
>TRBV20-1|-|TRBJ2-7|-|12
CSATDQSHKKYF
TGCAGTGCTACGGACCAATCCCACAAGAAGTACTTC
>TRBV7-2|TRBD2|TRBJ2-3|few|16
CASSAIAGRSTDTQYF
TGTGCCAGCAGCGCGATAGCGGGGAGAAGCACAGATACGCAGTATTTT
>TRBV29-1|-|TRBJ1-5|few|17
CSATGWVRPSENQPQHF
TGCAGCGCCACCGGTTGGGTCAGGCCCTCTGAAAATCAGCCCCAGCATTTT
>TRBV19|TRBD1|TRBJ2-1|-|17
CASGGQGLRLGLNEQFF
TGTGCCAGTGGGGGACAGGGGCTTCGGTTGGGCCTCAATGAGCAGTTCTTC
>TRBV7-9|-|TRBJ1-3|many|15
CASSLGRNSGNTIYF
TGTGCCAGCAGCCTAGGCCGGAACTCTGGAAACACCATATATTTT
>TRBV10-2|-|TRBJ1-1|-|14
CASTVVGGNTEAFF
TGCGCCAGCACTGTCGTAGGGGGGAACACTGAAGCTTTCTTT
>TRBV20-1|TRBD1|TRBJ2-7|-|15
CSARDRAWETYEQYF
TGCAGTGCTCGGGACAGGGCATGGGAGACCTACGAGCAGTACTTC
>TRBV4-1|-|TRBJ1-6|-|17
CASSDRSISSYNSPLHF
TGCGCCAGCAGCGACCGATCGATAAGCTCCTATAATTCACCCCTCCACTTT
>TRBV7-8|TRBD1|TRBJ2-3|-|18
CASSTGTGTGYEQDTQYF
TGTGCCAGCAGCACTGGAACAGGGACAGGGTACGAGCAAGATACGCAGTATTTT
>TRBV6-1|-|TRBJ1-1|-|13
CASNPGLNTEAFF
TGTGCCAGCAACCCAGGGTTGAACACTGAAGCTTTCTTT
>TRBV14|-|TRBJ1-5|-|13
CASSPIGTQPQHF
TGTGCCAGCAGTCCGATCGGAACACAGCCGCAGCATTTT
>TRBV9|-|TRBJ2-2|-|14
CASSRVLGTGELFF
TGTGCCAGCAGTAGGGTGCTGGGGACCGGGGAGCTGTTTTTT
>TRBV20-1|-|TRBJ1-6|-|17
CSASLQELSSYNSPLHF
TGCAGTGCTAGCCTTCAAGAACTCAGCTCCTATAATTCACCCCTCCACTTT
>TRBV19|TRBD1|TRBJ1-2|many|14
CASWDRGRNYGYTF
TGTGCCAGTTGGGACAGGGGGCGTAACTATGGCTACACCTTC
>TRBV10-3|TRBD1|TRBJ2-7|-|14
CAGRGTGFSYEQYF
TGTGCCGGGCGAGGGACAGGGTTTAGCTACGAGCAGTACTTC
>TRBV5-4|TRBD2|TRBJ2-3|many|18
CASSDWTSGAGGTDTQYF
TGTGCCAGCAGCGACTGGACTAGCGGGGCCGGGGGAACAGATACGCAGTATTTT
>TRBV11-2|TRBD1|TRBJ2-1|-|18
CASCAWTGGRAPGNGQFF
TGCGCCAGCTGCGCCTGGACAGGGGGACGGGCTCCGGGCAATGGGCAGTTCTTC
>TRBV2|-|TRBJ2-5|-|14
CASSLIQHQETQYF
TGTGCCAGCAGCTTAATACAGCACCAAGAGACCCAGTACTTC
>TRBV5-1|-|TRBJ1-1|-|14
CASSLVSLTTVAFF
TGCGCCAGCAGCTTGGTGTCCTTAACCACTGTAGCTTTCTTT
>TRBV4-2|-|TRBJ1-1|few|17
CASRERAGVAMNTEAFF
TGTGCCAGCAGAGAAAGGGCAGGGGTTGCCATGAACACTGAAGCTTTCTTT
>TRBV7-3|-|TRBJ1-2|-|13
CASSRQADYGYTF
TGTGCCAGCTCCAGACAGGCTGACTATGGCTACACCTTC
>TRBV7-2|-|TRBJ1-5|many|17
CASSLDVFSGTNQPQHF
TGTGCCAGCAGCTTAGACGTGTTCAGCGGAACAAATCAGCCCCAGCATTTT
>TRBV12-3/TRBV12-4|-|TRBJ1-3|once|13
CASGRALGNTIYF
TGTGCCAGCGGACGTGCTTTAGGAAACACCATATATTTT